The 25 T cell receptor beta chains reported below all come from one sample, sequenced in a study of cytomegalovirus exposure and HLA in healthy donors (dated by TCRdb to about 2017). The method was the immunoSEQ multiplex PCR assay. For the multiplex PCR, a mixture combining 60 forward primers for TCR Vbeta segments and 13 reverse primers for TCR Jbeta segments was used. TCRdb obtained this table from immuneACCESS and retained in-frame rearrangements with V and J assigned. These tables miss some clones; where compared with another copy, unresolved V genes account for less than half of the shortfall, and the remainder is unexplained. Within this sample are 150,000 to 200,000 clones, with approximately 78% of them counted one time only. The ten largest clones capture roughly 8% of the sample. The material sequenced was PBMCs. These TCRs come from a male donor in good health and CMV-seropositive.

The CDR3 nucleotides read TGTGCCAGCAGCTTAGTCGACCGAGGACGACAGGTGCGGGAAAAACTGTTTTTT. Its translation: CASSLVDRGRQVREKLFF. The V call is TRBV7-8, the J call TRBJ1-4, with a tentative D call TRBD1 (6 bases). Trimming took off 1 base at V and 8 bases at J, with 23 bases between the two ends. The CDR3 runs 18 residues. Germline loops: CDR1 SGHVS, CDR2 FQNEAQ.

This clone came up once. V gene TRBV19 combines with J gene TRBJ2-3, with 7 bases lining up with TRBD2. Germline loops: CDR1 LNHDA, CDR2 SQIVND (reference sequence). V gave up 7 bases and J gave up 0 bases; unmatched junction bases: 4. CDR3 size: 14 residues. Here the CDR3 reads CASKSGTSTDTQYF. CDR3 in DNA: TGTGCCAGTAAGAGCGGGACTAGCACAGATACGCAGTATTTT. The complete variable domain, with remaining parts taken from reference TRBV19 and TRBJ2-3, reads DGGITQSPKYLFRKEGQNVTLSCEQNLNHDAMYWYRQDPGQGLRLIYYSQIVNDFQKGDIAEGYSVSREKKESFPLTVTSAQKNPTAFYLCASKSGTSTDTQYFGPGTRLTVL.

The chain uses TRBV2 and TRBJ2-5; weak D call: TRBD2 (6 bases). From germline, CDR1 is SNHLY and CDR2 FYNNEI. V lost 10 bases to trimming and J lost 2 bases, with 23 bases between them. The CDR3 sequence is 16 residues long. The CDR3: CAIPARLVGRQETQYF. The CDR3 bases are TGTGCCATCCCCGCCCGACTAGTAGGTCGGCAAGAGACCCAGTACTTC. The whole variable domain, filled in from reference TRBV2 and TRBJ2-5, reads EPEVTQTPSHQVTQMGQEVILRCVPISNHLYFYWYRQILGQKVEFLVSFYNNEISEKSEIFDDQFSVERPDGSNFTLKIRSTKLEDSAMYFCAIPARLVGRQETQYFGPGTRLLVL.

The chain links TRBV10-3 to TRBJ1-1; 8 bases align to TRBD1. The germline V gene has CDR1 ENHRY and CDR2 SYGVKD. The CDR3 has 13 residues. The V segment lost 6 bases and the J segment 4 bases; nucleotides outside the gene matches: 4. CDR3 bases: TGTGCCATCAGCCATACAGGGGGCACTGAAGCTTTCTTT. Its translation: CAISHTGGTEAFF.

This chain links TRBV5-4 with TRBJ1-5, with a weak D call TRBD1 (6 bases). V dropped 0 bases and J dropped 5 bases, with 12 bases sitting between them. The CDR3 loop spans 15 amino acids. Germline V gene sequence: CDR1 SGHNT, CDR2 YYREEE (reference sequence). The CDR3 nucleotides read TGTGCCAGCAGCTTGGATGCAGGGGCTGATCAGCCCCAGCATTTT. Protein sequence: CASSLDAGADQPQHF.

This chain joins TRBV28 and TRBJ1-2, with a weak D call TRBD1 (6 bases). The CDR3 spans 14 residues. V lost 6 bases and J lost 3, with 14 bases in between. Germline CDR1 is MDHEN and CDR2 is SYDVKM. This CDR3 is CASRLQGMDYGYTF. CDR3 coding DNA: TGTGCCAGCAGACTACAGGGTATGGACTATGGCTACACCTTC.

The genes are TRBV11-2 and TRBJ2-7, with D possibly being TRBD1 (6 bases). Trimming left V 1 base short and J 6 bases short, with 10 bases between. Germline CDR1 reads SGHAT; CDR2 reads FQNNGV. The CDR3 has 13 amino acids. This CDR3 is CASSLALGGEQYF. The DNA of the CDR3 is TGTGCCAGCAGCTTAGCTCTAGGGGGCGAGCAGTACTTC.

This sequence joins TRBV7-6 and TRBJ1-5; 9 nucleotides line up with TRBD1. This CDR3 contains 13 residues. Germline V gives CDR1 SGHVS, CDR2 FNYEAQ. V gave up 5 bases and J gave up 5 bases; unmatched junction bases: 1. The CDR3 nucleotides read TGTGCCAGCAGCAGGGACAGGGATCAGCCCCAGCATTTT. This translates into CASSRDRDQPQHF.

The genes are TRBV5-1 and TRBJ1-2; weak D call: TRBD1 (5 bases). This CDR3 has 12 residues. V lost 0 bases and J lost 6, with 6 bases in between. CDR1 and CDR2 (germline): SGHRS, YFSETQ. This CDR3 reads CASSLVGDGYTF. The CDR3 DNA follows: TGCGCCAGCAGCTTGGTAGGGGATGGCTACACCTTC.

The J gene is TRBJ2-1, the V gene TRBV4-1; no clear D gene. Germline V gene lookup returns CDR1 MGHRA and CDR2 YSYEKL. The CDR3 totals 16 residues. V was shortened by 0 bases and J by 3 bases, with 12 bases between the two germline ends. The chain's CDR3 is CASSQDSRKYYNEQFF. The CDR3 DNA is TGCGCCAGCAGCCAAGATTCCAGGAAATACTACAATGAGCAGTTCTTC.

This sequence joins TRBV6-7 and TRBJ1-5; D is ambiguous. TRBV6-7 is an open reading frame whose function is uncertain. The V gene lost 2 bases and the J gene lost 6 bases, with 2 bases spanning the gap. The CDR3 length is 11 residues. CDR3 residues: CASSYRQPQHF. In DNA, the CDR3 is TGTGCCAGCAGTTACCGTCAGCCCCAGCATTTT.

The chain links TRBV19 to TRBJ2-2; D is undetermined. CDR1 is LNHDA and CDR2 is SQIVND in the germline V gene (reference sequence). The CDR3 covers 14 residues. The germline V and J ends were trimmed by 2 bases and 0 bases, with 4 bases remaining between them. CDR3 nucleotide sequence: TGTGCCAGTAGTATATCAACGAACACCGGGGAGCTGTTTTTT. It encodes CASSISTNTGELFF.

CDR3 loop: CASSDAGNTEAFF. The CDR3 DNA sequence: TGTGCCAGCTCCGACGCGGGGAACACTGAAGCTTTCTTT. The chain has TRBV18 and TRBJ1-1; D is uncertain. CDR1 and CDR2 (germline): KGHSH, LQKENI. This CDR3 is built from 13 residues. V lost 6 bases and J lost 1, with 9 bases in between. The full variable domain, rest sourced from reference TRBV18 and TRBJ1-1, is NAGVMQNPRHLVRRRGQEARLRCSPMKGHSHVYWYRQLPEEGLKFMVYLQKENIIDESGMPKERFSAEFPKEGPSILRIQQVVRGDSAAYFCASSDAGNTEAFFGQGTRLTVV.

This clone was picked up one time. V and J are TRBV27 and TRBJ2-7; the match to TRBD1 covers 9 bases. V was pared by 2 bases and J by 1 base, with 3 bases of the junction left unmatched. The V gene's germline CDR1 is MNHEY and CDR2 SMNVEV (reference sequence). The CDR3 is made up of 15 amino acids. CDR3 residues: CASSLRGTGSYEQYF. As DNA, the CDR3 is TGTGCCAGCAGTTTACGCGGGACAGGGTCCTACGAGCAGTACTTC.

The chain uses TRBV28 and TRBJ1-1; D unclear. CDR3 length: 14 amino acids. Trimming took 3 bases from V and 7 from J, leaving 15 bases between them. Germline V gives CDR1 MDHEN, CDR2 SYDVKM. The CDR3 DNA reads TGTGCCAGCAGTTTCCCTACAGTGCCCCTTGAAGCTTTCTTT. It translates to CASSFPTVPLEAFF.

CDR3 nucleotides: TGTGCCAGCAGGCCGGGACTTTTGAACACTGAAGCTTTCTTT. This codes for CASRPGLLNTEAFF. The V and J genes are TRBV6-5 and TRBJ1-1, with D maybe TRBD1 (5 bases). The V gene lost 6 bases and the J gene lost 0 bases, with 11 bases spanning the gap. Germline V gene sequence: CDR1 MNHEY, CDR2 SVGAGI. This CDR3 is 14 amino acids long.

This clone is a singleton in its sample. The chain couples TRBV18 to TRBJ1-5; D remains unclear. The V gene lost 2 bases and the J gene lost 4 bases, with 6 bases spanning the gap. Germline V CDR1 and CDR2: KGHSH, LQKENI. The CDR3 runs 13 residues. CDR3 coding DNA: TGTGCCAGCTCACCAGGAGGGAATCAGCCCCAGCATTTT. This sequence encodes CASSPGGNQPQHF.

As regards this clone: The junction and the germline gene differ at one end; a read error may be behind it. The gene calls are TRBV5-1 and TRBJ2-6, with D possibly matching TRBD1 (5 bases). CDR3 size: 17 residues. Germline V gives CDR1 SGHRS, CDR2 YFSETQ. The CDR3 region has the DNA TGCGCCAGCAGCTTGGAACGGTCAGACTCTGGGGCCAACGGCCTGACTTTC. It yields the protein CASSLERSDSGANGLTF.

The genes are TRBV7-2 and TRBJ2-1; D ambiguous. The CDR3 is 17 amino acids. Trimming took off 1 base at V and 0 bases at J, with 13 bases between the two ends. Germline values: CDR1 SGHTA, CDR2 FQGNSA. CDR3 bases: TGTGCCAGCAGCTTAGTATTTTCTGGTAGCTCCTACAATGAGCAGTTCTTC. Protein sequence: CASSLVFSGSSYNEQFF.

Written as DNA, the CDR3 is TGTGCCAGTAGTATGAGCACCAATAGCAATCAGCCCCAGCATTTT. It specifies CASSMSTNSNQPQHF. The genes are TRBV19 and TRBJ1-5; D gene ambiguous. The V gene's germline CDR1 is LNHDA and CDR2 SQIVND (reference sequence). The V end lost 3 bases, the J end lost 0 bases, and 9 bases lay between the germline ends. This CDR3 comprises 15 residues.

This rearrangement joins TRBV29-1 to TRBJ1-2; TRBD1 might be the D (5 bases). This CDR3 is built from 13 residues. Germline V gene sequence: CDR1 SQVTM, CDR2 ANQGSEA. V was trimmed by 7 bases and J by 7 bases, leaving 19 bases between them. The CDR3 region is CSANGATISGYTF. The CDR3 DNA reads as TGCAGCGCTAATGGGGCCACCATCAGTGGCTACACCTTC. The variable domain in full, completed from reference TRBV29-1 and TRBJ1-2, reads SAVISQKPSRDICQRGTSLTIQCQVDSQVTMMFWYRQQPGQSLTLIATANQGSEATYESGFVIDKFPISRPNLTFSTLTVSNMSPEDSSIYLCSANGATISGYTFGSGTRLTVV.

This chain connects TRBV7-2 to TRBJ2-1; D not resolved. The germline V and J ends were trimmed by 5 bases and 8 bases, with 13 bases remaining between them. This CDR3 has 13 residues. In germline, CDR1 is SGHTA, CDR2 FQGNSA. CDR3 region: CASSQTRWDEQFF. CDR3 in DNA: TGTGCCAGCAGCCAGACTCGATGGGATGAGCAGTTCTTC.

The chain is built from TRBV19 and TRBJ2-1; D is unresolved. V dropped 5 bases and J dropped 0 bases, with 11 bases sitting between them. Germline-derived CDR1 and CDR2 are LNHDA and SQIVND (reference sequence). The CDR3 runs to 15 residues. CDR3 in amino acids: CASSPSLSSYNEQFF. CDR3 nucleotide sequence: TGTGCCAGTAGTCCTAGTCTCAGCTCCTACAATGAGCAGTTCTTC.

The chain carries TRBV4-1 and TRBJ2-7; D is perhaps TRBD1 (6 bases). There are 14 residues in the CDR3. The germline CDR1 and CDR2 sequences are MGHRA and YSYEKL. V was pared by 3 bases and J by 2 bases, with 11 bases between. The CDR3, as DNA: TGCGCCAGCAGCCAGGGGGCCGGAACCTACGAGCAGTACTTC. Translating gives CASSQGAGTYEQYF.

The chain employs TRBV4-3 and TRBJ2-2, with TRBD2 matching 9 bases. V lost 1 base, J lost 5 bases, and 2 bases stayed unmatched. CDR3 length: 15 amino acids. Germline V gene lookup returns CDR1 LGHNA and CDR2 YSLEER. The chain's CDR3 is CASSQATSGTGELFF. The CDR3 DNA is TGCGCCAGCAGCCAAGCAACTAGCGGGACCGGGGAGCTGTTTTTT.